Listed below are T cell receptor beta chains from one sample, sequenced in a study of identical twins. Each CDR3 protein is one row after TCRdb ran MiXCR on the 5' RACE reads. The repertoire consists of around 280,000 distinct CDR3 sequences, with about 8.9% occurring once and the leading ten covering approximately 2%. The same data also went into a second study, on yellow fever vaccine responses in identical twins.

Sequences were obtained from memory (CD45RO+) T cells sorted from blood. These receptors originate from a woman under 30 in good health. Each CDR3 is given with its conserved first and last residue. The D gene is left open where the match is weak. Size tells how often a clone was seen (once, few, many) or the class of an expanded clone, and some rows leave it out.

d_call,j_call,clone_size,v_call,cdr3_length,cdr3_aa,cdr3_nt
TRBD2,TRBJ2-5,.,TRBV6-2/TRBV6-3,16,CASSKLRTSVGETQYF,TGTGCCAGCAGTAAATTACGGACTAGCGTTGGCGAGACCCAGTACTTC
.,TRBJ2-7,many,TRBV20-1,16,CSAAPLGSGTLYEQYF,TGCAGTGCTGCCCCTTTAGGTAGCGGAACCCTATACGAGCAGTACTTC
TRBD2,TRBJ2-3,.,TRBV6-2/TRBV6-3,14,CASARDGGGDTQYF,TGTGCCAGCGCCCGAGACGGGGGGGGAGATACGCAGTATTTT
.,TRBJ2-1,.,TRBV7-3,14,CASSPTAGSNEQFF,TGTGCCAGCAGTCCCACTGCGGGCAGCAATGAGCAGTTCTTC
.,TRBJ1-1,few,TRBV24-1,19,CATSVDGPSGVPEASEAFF,TGTGCCACCAGTGTCGACGGACCGAGTGGAGTCCCCGAGGCGTCTGAAGCTTTCTTT
.,TRBJ1-6,.,TRBV6-5,15,CASSYSQGRISPLHF,TGTGCCAGCAGTTACTCCCAGGGTAGGATTTCACCCCTCCACTTT
.,TRBJ1-2,.,TRBV18,13,CASSPENNYGYTF,TGTGCCAGCTCACCAGAAAATAACTATGGCTACACCTTC
TRBD2,TRBJ2-3,.,TRBV28,18,CASSLIRSSSGFSDTQYF,TGTGCCAGCAGTTTAATAAGATCGTCTAGCGGGTTCTCAGATACGCAGTATTTT
TRBD2,TRBJ2-2,.,TRBV6-1,15,CASRASGSGFGELFF,TGTGCCAGCAGGGCAAGCGGGAGCGGCTTCGGGGAGCTGTTTTTT
.,TRBJ1-5,.,TRBV2,13,CASSPDHNQPQHF,TGTGCCAGCAGCCCTGACCATAATCAGCCCCAGCATTTT
TRBD2,TRBJ2-1,few,TRBV6-1,13,CATRLAVHNEQFF,TGTGCGACTCGGCTAGCGGTGCACAATGAGCAGTTCTTC
.,TRBJ1-5,few,TRBV20-1,14,CSAREAATNQPQHF,TGCAGTGCTAGAGAGGCGGCAACCAATCAGCCCCAGCATTTT
.,TRBJ1-6,once,TRBV7-9,14,CASSLSEVNSPLHF,TGTGCCAGCAGCCTTTCTGAGGTGAATTCACCCCTCCACTTT
.,TRBJ2-3,many,TRBV4-1,13,CASSQTATDTQYF,TGCGCCAGCAGCCAAACAGCCACAGATACGCAGTATTTT
.,TRBJ2-4,many,TRBV28,14,CASSRLWGQNIQYF,TGTGCCAGCAGTCGGCTGTGGGGTCAAAACATTCAGTACTTC
TRBD1,TRBJ2-4,many,TRBV3-1,16,CASSHGTGLAKNIQYF,TGTGCCAGCAGCCACGGGACAGGACTAGCCAAAAACATTCAGTACTTC
.,TRBJ2-7,.,TRBV27,13,CASSLEGGYEQYF,TGTGCCAGCAGCCTAGAGGGGGGCTACGAGCAGTACTTC
TRBD1,TRBJ1-5,.,TRBV27,15,CASSLRTGPGQPQHF,TGTGCCAGCAGTTTAAGGACAGGCCCCGGGCAGCCCCAGCATTTT
.,TRBJ2-1,few,TRBV2,12,CASSEEWNEQFF,TGTGCCAGCAGTGAGGAGTGGAATGAGCAGTTCTTC
.,TRBJ1-2,few,TRBV6-1,17,CASRRLGVESSGYGYTF,TGTGCCAGCAGGAGGTTAGGGGTTGAGAGTTCGGGCTATGGCTACACCTTC
.,TRBJ1-1,.,TRBV18,15,CASSPVQGLDTEAFF,TGTGCCAGCTCCCCCGTACAGGGTTTGGACACTGAAGCTTTCTTT
TRBD1,TRBJ1-1,few,TRBV6-2/TRBV6-3,14,CASRPTGMNTEAFF,TGTGCCAGCAGACCGACAGGGATGAACACTGAAGCTTTCTTT
TRBD1,TRBJ2-7,.,TRBV6-1,14,CASRDRGDSYEQYF,TGTGCCAGCAGGGACAGGGGGGACTCCTACGAGCAGTACTTC
TRBD2,TRBJ2-1,few,TRBV7-3,15,CASSTSGSGSNEQFF,TGTGCCAGCAGCACGAGCGGGAGTGGATCCAATGAGCAGTTCTTC
.,TRBJ2-1,.,TRBV9,16,CASSVGVGNFYNEQFF,TGTGCCAGCAGCGTAGGGGTCGGGAACTTCTACAATGAGCAGTTCTTC
.,TRBJ1-2,few,TRBV2,13,CASSERGVEGYTF,TGTGCCAGCAGTGAAAGGGGTGTGGAGGGCTACACCTTC
TRBD1,TRBJ1-2,few,TRBV6-1,15,CASSDPLGTGVTYTF,TGTGCCAGCAGTGACCCCTTGGGGACAGGTGTGACCTACACCTTC